One and the same sample provided the 14 T cell receptor beta chains below, sequenced in a study of cytomegalovirus exposure and HLA in healthy donors. The PCR made use of 60 Vbeta and 13 Jbeta primers. Method: immunoSEQ multiplex PCR; TCRdb's copy keeps in-frame clones and lacks some. The sample has about 270,000 clones; under 80% are singletons. The specimen was PBMCs. The origin of the receptors is a female donor in good health and CMV-seronegative.

This clone was seen more than once but under ten times. CDR3 nucleotide sequence: TGTGCCAGTAGTATAGATCAGGGCCGATATGGCTACACCTTC. It translates to CASSIDQGRYGYTF. The genes are TRBV19 and TRBJ1-2; D is possibly TRBD1 (5 bases). This CDR3 contains 14 residues. Trimming took off 0 bases at V and 5 bases at J, with 10 bases between the two ends. Per the germline V gene, CDR1 is LNHDA and CDR2 is SQIVND (reference sequence).

As concerns this clone: Its ends do not fully match the called genes, so a read error is possible. This CDR3 is CSSSSHETGRAGTQYF. CDR3 coding DNA: TGTTCCAGCAGCTCCCATGAAACAGGGAGGGCGGGGACCCAGTACTTC. The chain has TRBV7-9 and TRBJ2-5, with a weak D call TRBD2 (7 bases). CDR3 length equals 16 residues. Germline CDR1 is SEHNR and CDR2 is FQNEAQ (reference sequence).

This rearrangement joins TRBV9 to TRBJ2-7; D is ambiguous. Trimming removed 5 bases at V and 2 bases at J, with 8 bases between. CDR3 length: 12 residues. Per germline, CDR1 SGDLS and CDR2 YYNGEE. The CDR3 reads CASSNVAYEQYF. CDR3 sequence (DNA): TGTGCCAGCAGTAACGTAGCCTACGAGCAGTACTTC.

The chain's CDR3 is CSVFRTANEQFF. The CDR3 DNA is TGCAGCGTCTTTCGGACAGCCAATGAGCAGTTCTTC. The J gene is TRBJ2-1, the V gene TRBV29-1, with D tentatively TRBD1 (6 bases). The germline V gene encodes CDR1 SQVTM and CDR2 ANQGSEA. The CDR3 sequence is 12 residues long. Trimming removed 6 bases from V and 6 bases from J, with 12 bases in between.

A word on this clone: The same CDR3 can be traced to other DNA sequences in this sample. This sequence joins TRBV5-1 and TRBJ1-2; TRBD1 is a possible D gene (5 bases). The CDR3 has 13 residues. The V gene's germline CDR1 is SGHRS and CDR2 YFSETQ. With 5 bases removed from V and 1 base from J, the gap between germline ends came to 9 bases. The CDR3 sequence is CASSFDSNYGYTF. The CDR3 nucleotides read TGCGCCAGCAGTTTTGACAGTAACTATGGCTACACCTTC.

The chain employs TRBV18 and TRBJ2-7; 10 nucleotides align to TRBD2. V lost 1 base to trimming and J lost 7 bases; unmatched junction nucleotides: 1. CDR1 is KGHSH, CDR2 LQKENI, per germline. The CDR3 totals 13 residues. The CDR3 nucleotides read TGTGCCAGCTCACCACGAGCGGGGGGGGAGCAGTACTTC. It translates to CASSPRAGGEQYF. The whole variable domain, remainder taken from reference TRBV18 and TRBJ2-7, is NAGVMQNPRHLVRRRGQEARLRCSPMKGHSHVYWYRQLPEEGLKFMVYLQKENIIDESGMPKERFSAEFPKEGPSILRIQQVVRGDSAAYFCASSPRAGGEQYFGPGTRLTVT.

The V call is TRBV14, the J call TRBJ1-1; a possible D gene is TRBD1 (6 bases). Per germline, CDR1 SGHDN and CDR2 FVKESK. The CDR3 contains 14 residues. Trimming removed 6 bases from V and 2 bases from J, with 13 bases in between. The CDR3 DNA reads TGTGCCAGCAGTCTCCGGACAGTCAACACTGAAGCTTTCTTT. It translates to CASSLRTVNTEAFF.

This clone was recorded once. This chain joins TRBV21-1 and TRBJ1-2; the tabulated D call, TRBD1, remains unverified against the DNA. TRBV21-1 counts as a pseudogene. This CDR3 spans 15 amino acids. The CDR3 sequence: CASSKRALTEEGYTF. Here the CDR3 DNA reads TGTGCCAGCAGCAAAAGGGCGTTGACAGAGGAGGGCTACACCTTC.

This CDR3 is CASSVAFPTGLNGYTF. As DNA, the CDR3 is TGTGCCAGCAGCGTGGCCTTCCCGACAGGGCTGAATGGCTACACCTTC. The gene calls are TRBV5-5 and TRBJ1-2; 7 nucleotides line up with TRBD1. Trimming at V came to 4 bases and at J to 6 bases, leaving 15 bases not matched to a gene. CDR3 size: 16 residues. Germline assignment: CDR1 SGHKS and CDR2 YYEKEE (reference sequence).

As regards this clone: At one boundary the junction diverges from the germline segment, which might be a read error. The chain carries TRBV27 and TRBJ1-1; maybe TRBD1 (6 bases). CDR1 MNHEY and CDR2 SMNVEV come from the germline V gene (reference sequence). The CDR3 is 14 residues long. The CDR3 sequence is CASTPRGGDTKAFF. The CDR3 region has the DNA TGTGCCAGCACCCCCCGAGGGGGGGACACTAAAGCTTTCTTT.

This clone occurred once. The chain couples TRBV7-2 to TRBJ2-1; TRBD2 might be the D (5 bases). The CDR3 extends over 13 amino acids. V was trimmed by 0 bases and J by 7 bases, leaving 7 bases between them. The germline V gene has CDR1 SGHTA and CDR2 FQGNSA. The CDR3 reads CASSLAPGNEQFF. The CDR3 DNA is TGTGCCAGCAGCTTAGCGCCGGGGAATGAGCAGTTCTTC.

The rearrangement links TRBV30 to TRBJ1-1, with D unclear. Germline V gene data show CDR1 as GTSNPN and CDR2 as SVGIG (reference sequence). There are 12 residues in the CDR3. Trimming stripped 3 bases from V and 4 bases from J, with 9 bases between. CDR3 coding DNA: TGTGCCTGGAGCCACAGATCCACTGAAGCTTTCTTT. The encoded protein is CAWSHRSTEAFF. Looking up the rest from reference TRBV30 and TRBJ1-1 gives the full variable domain: SQTIHQWPATLVQPVGSPLSLECTVEGTSNPNLYWYRQAAGRGLQLLFYSVGIGQISSEVPQNLSASRPQDRQFILSSKKLLLSDSGFYLCAWSHRSTEAFFGQGTRLTVV.

The chain links TRBV5-1 to TRBJ2-7; TRBD1 matches 9 bases. The CDR3 length is 15 residues. The ends lost 5 bases at V and 2 bases at J; junction bases unmatched: 8. CDR1 SGHRS and CDR2 YFSETQ come from the germline V gene. This CDR3 reads CASRSTGTGPYEQYF. The CDR3 DNA reads as TGCGCCAGCAGATCAACCGGGACAGGGCCCTACGAGCAGTACTTC. Variable domain in full (rest from reference TRBV5-1 and TRBJ2-7): KAGVTQTPRYLIKTRGQQVTLSCSPISGHRSVSWYQQTPGQGLQFLFEYFSETQRNKGNFPGRFSGRQFSNSRSEMNVSTLELGDSALYLCASRSTGTGPYEQYFGPGTRLTVT.

There are a few counts of this clone. The chain combines TRBV5-1 with TRBJ2-3; a possible D gene is TRBD2 (5 bases). V was shortened by 7 bases and J by 0 bases, with 12 bases between the two germline ends. Germline V gene sequence: CDR1 SGHRS, CDR2 YFSETQ. The CDR3 consists of 14 residues. CDR3 DNA sequence: TGCGCCAGCCGGACTGTCACTAGCACAGATACGCAGTATTTT. It yields the protein CASRTVTSTDTQYF. The whole variable domain, filled in from reference TRBV5-1 and TRBJ2-3, reads KAGVTQTPRYLIKTRGQQVTLSCSPISGHRSVSWYQQTPGQGLQFLFEYFSETQRNKGNFPGRFSGRQFSNSRSEMNVSTLELGDSALYLCASRTVTSTDTQYFGPGTRLTVL.